Shown below are 18 T cell receptor beta chains from a single sample sequenced in a study of T cells in Graves' hyperthyroidism and ophthalmopathy (dated by TCRdb to the late 2010s). The library was made by multiplex PCR. Sequencing was performed on an Illumina HiSeq 2000. The TCR beta CDR3 regions were amplified from RNA transcripts. The TCR CDR3 was subjected to a first round of RT-PCR using the HTBI primer set and the Qiagen OneStep RT-PCR kit. In TCRdb, the public reads were trimmed at Q25 with fastp and aligned with MiXCR, with productive beta chains retained. Each CDR3 protein appears once, grouped with its most common genes and DNA. The sample includes roughly 840,000 distinct CDR3 sequences, with around 38% observed a single time. The top ten clones comprise approximately 10% of the sample. The sample consisted of blood. These receptor sequences come from a man aged 18 to 29 with Graves' hyperthyroidism.

V gene TRBV7-9 combines with J gene TRBJ2-5; D unresolved. Trimming left V 6 bases short and J 2 bases short, with 10 bases between. This CDR3 is 13 amino acids long. Germline assignment: CDR1 SEHNR and CDR2 FQNEAQ (reference sequence). CDR3 DNA: TGTGCCAGCAGGTTTGACTTGCAAGAGACCCAGTACTTC. This gives the protein CASRFDLQETQYF.

The table lists this clonotype with a few counts. This sequence joins TRBV5-1 and TRBJ1-1; D remains unclear. In germline, CDR1 is SGHRS, CDR2 YFSETQ. The ends were cut back, 6 bases at V and 0 bases at J, with 12 bases in the middle. The CDR3 length is 14 residues. The CDR3 loop reads CASNHSYMNTEAFF. The CDR3 DNA is TGCGCCAGCAATCACAGCTACATGAACACTGAAGCTTTCTTT.

The chain links TRBV10-3 to TRBJ1-2; tentative D call: TRBD1 (6 bases). Germline CDR1 and CDR2: ENHRY and SYGVKD. The CDR3 consists of 12 residues. The V end lost 4 bases, the J end lost 8 bases, and 11 bases lay between the germline ends. CDR3 coding DNA: TGTGCCATCAGTGCCACAGGGCAGGGCTACACCTTC. Translation: CAISATGQGYTF.

This clonotype was seen many times. CDR3 residues: CASSPSETYYGYTF. DNA of the CDR3: TGTGCCAGCAGCCCATCCGAGACCTACTATGGCTACACCTTC. The gene calls are TRBV7-9 and TRBJ1-2; D is unclear. V was clipped by 5 bases and J by 3 bases, with 13 bases between them. This CDR3 has 14 residues. From germline, CDR1 is SEHNR and CDR2 FQNEAQ (reference sequence).

This clonotype occurred a few times. The V call is TRBV5-1, the J call TRBJ2-7; the D gene is possibly TRBD1 (5 bases). The CDR3 consists of 13 residues. Germline CDR1 is SGHRS and CDR2 is YFSETQ. The ends were cut back, 5 bases at V and 0 bases at J, with 9 bases in the middle. The CDR3 DNA is TGCGCCAGCAGATGGACACTCTCCTACGAGCAGTACTTC. This translates into CASRWTLSYEQYF. Full variable domain (rest looked up from reference TRBV5-1 and TRBJ2-7): KAGVTQTPRYLIKTRGQQVTLSCSPISGHRSVSWYQQTPGQGLQFLFEYFSETQRNKGNFPGRFSGRQFSNSRSEMNVSTLELGDSALYLCASRWTLSYEQYFGPGTRLTVT.

In its sample, this clonotype was seen many times. The rearrangement uses TRBV29-1 and TRBJ2-7; 7 bases map to TRBD2. J gave up 12 bases and V 0 bases, and 8 bases lay outside the gene matches. This CDR3 is 12 amino acids long. CDR1 is SQVTM and CDR2 is ANQGSEA in the germline V gene. CDR3 DNA sequence: TGCAGCGTTGAAGAGGTGGGGGGGGATCGGTACTTC. This translates into CSVEEVGGDRYF.

This clonotype was observed at least ten times. This chain joins TRBV19 and TRBJ1-5; D unclear. The CDR3 runs to 16 residues. Germline-derived CDR1 and CDR2 are LNHDA and SQIVND (reference sequence). Trimming took 5 bases from V and 0 from J, leaving 14 bases between them. The CDR3 DNA reads TGTGCCAGTAGTCACCTTGAGTTCCATAGCAATCAGCCCCAGCATTTT. Its translation is CASSHLEFHSNQPQHF.

The sample holds a few counts of this clonotype. With a much larger clone just one base away, this may be a read error. The chain is built from TRBV2 and TRBJ2-2, with 8 bases identical to TRBD1. Unmatched junction bases numbered 6, after V lost 5 bases and J lost 1 base. CDR1 SNHLY and CDR2 FYNNEI come from the germline V gene. This CDR3 has 16 residues. The CDR3 is CASSFSGTGNTGELFF. The CDR3 region has the DNA TGTGCCAGCAGTTTCTCCGGGACAGGGAACACCGGGGAGCTGTTTTTT.

The gene calls are TRBV6-5 and TRBJ2-5; no firm D call. CDR3 length: 13 residues. Germline V gives CDR1 MNHEY, CDR2 SVGAGI. With 7 bases removed from V and 2 bases from J, the gap between germline ends came to 11 bases. CDR3 loop: CASTFQIQETQYF. The CDR3 DNA sequence: TGTGCCAGCACCTTCCAGATACAAGAGACCCAGTACTTC.

This clonotype came up many times. The chain joins TRBV24-1 to TRBJ2-2; D is unresolved. Per germline, CDR1 KGHDR and CDR2 SFDVKD. The CDR3 runs 16 residues. Trimming removed 2 bases from V and 0 bases from J, with 9 bases in between. The CDR3 spells CATSDSRAPNTGELFF. CDR3 sequence (DNA): TGTGCCACCAGTGATTCCCGGGCCCCGAACACCGGGGAGCTGTTTTTT.

This clonotype was detected only a few times. Relative to the germline gene, one junction end is altered; a read error may explain this. This chain uses TRBV7-7 with TRBJ2-7; 7 nucleotides match TRBD2. The CDR3 has 14 residues. CDR1 is SSHAT, CDR2 FNYEAQ, per germline (reference sequence). The DNA for the CDR3 is TGTGCTAGCAGCCCCGGGACTACCGAGTACGAGCAGTACTTC. It is translated as CASSPGTTEYEQYF.

The rearrangement uses TRBV20-1 and TRBJ1-5, with TRBD1 matching 8 bases. The CDR3 has 12 amino acids. CDR1 is DFQATT, CDR2 SNEGSKA, per germline (reference sequence). J was trimmed by 6 bases and V by 8 bases; bases with no gene match: 6. The CDR3 DNA reads as TGCAGTATCTCCGGGACAGGTCAGCCCCAGCATTTT. It yields the protein CSISGTGQPQHF.

This chain uses TRBV10-2 with TRBJ2-5, with TRBD2 matching over 11 bases. The CDR3 has 16 residues. After removal of 7 bases from V and 0 bases from J, the junction contained 7 bases not matched to a gene. Germline assignment: CDR1 WSHSY and CDR2 SAAADI. This chain's CDR3 is CASILAGGLNQETQYF. CDR3 DNA: TGCGCCAGCATCCTAGCGGGAGGTCTCAACCAAGAGACCCAGTACTTC.

The rearrangement joins TRBV2 to TRBJ1-5; D not certain. Germline V gene data show CDR1 as SNHLY and CDR2 as FYNNEI. V shed 10 bases and J shed 3 bases, with 19 bases lying between them. This CDR3 has 15 residues. The CDR3 here is CANSGRSENNQPQHF. The CDR3 region has the DNA TGTGCCAACAGCGGCCGGAGTGAGAACAATCAGCCCCAGCATTTT.

This clonotype occurred a few times. The rearrangement joins TRBV7-2 to TRBJ2-7; D may be TRBD2 (6 bases). The CDR3 runs to 16 residues. V was cut by 5 bases and J by 2 bases, with 19 bases left in between. The germline V gene encodes CDR1 SGHTA and CDR2 FQGNSA. CDR3 in DNA: TGTGCCAGCAGCGCCACCATCGGGACGGGGGCCTACGAGCAGTACTTC. Translating it yields CASSATIGTGAYEQYF. The full variable domain, rest sourced from reference TRBV7-2 and TRBJ2-7, is GAGVSQSPSNKVTEKGKDVELRCDPISGHTALYWYRQSLGQGLEFLIYFQGNSAPDKSGLPSDRFSAERTGGSVSTLTIQRTQQEDSAVYLCASSATIGTGAYEQYFGPGTRLTVT.

There are many counts of this clonotype. This chain uses TRBV5-6 with TRBJ2-2, with D hard to call. The CDR3 spans 13 residues. Trimming removed 2 bases at V and 7 bases at J, with 9 bases between. Germline lookup yields CDR1 SGHDT and CDR2 YYEEEE. CDR3 amino acids: CASSFQGIGELFF. The CDR3 nucleotides are TGTGCCAGCAGCTTCCAAGGAATCGGGGAGCTGTTTTTT. Filled out from reference TRBV5-6 and TRBJ2-2, the complete variable domain reads DAGVTQSPTHLIKTRGQQVTLRCSPKSGHDTVSWYQQALGQGPQFIFQYYEEEERQRGNFPDRFSGHQFPNYSSELNVNALLLGDSALYLCASSFQGIGELFFGEGSRLTVL.

V and J are TRBV10-3 and TRBJ1-3; D not certain. From germline, CDR1 is ENHRY and CDR2 SYGVKD. This CDR3 spans 12 amino acids. V was pared by 6 bases and J by 1 base, with 4 bases between. CDR3 in amino acids: CAIRQSGNTIYF. The CDR3 nucleotides are TGTGCCATCAGACAGTCTGGAAACACCATATATTTT.

The CDR3 sequence is CAISPGYYHGYTF. Here the CDR3 DNA reads TGTGCCATCAGTCCCGGGTACTATCATGGCTACACCTTC. The rearrangement links TRBV10-3 to TRBJ1-2; D is undetermined. V dropped 5 bases and J dropped 6 bases, with 13 bases sitting between them. From germline, CDR1 is ENHRY and CDR2 SYGVKD. The CDR3 is made up of 13 amino acids.